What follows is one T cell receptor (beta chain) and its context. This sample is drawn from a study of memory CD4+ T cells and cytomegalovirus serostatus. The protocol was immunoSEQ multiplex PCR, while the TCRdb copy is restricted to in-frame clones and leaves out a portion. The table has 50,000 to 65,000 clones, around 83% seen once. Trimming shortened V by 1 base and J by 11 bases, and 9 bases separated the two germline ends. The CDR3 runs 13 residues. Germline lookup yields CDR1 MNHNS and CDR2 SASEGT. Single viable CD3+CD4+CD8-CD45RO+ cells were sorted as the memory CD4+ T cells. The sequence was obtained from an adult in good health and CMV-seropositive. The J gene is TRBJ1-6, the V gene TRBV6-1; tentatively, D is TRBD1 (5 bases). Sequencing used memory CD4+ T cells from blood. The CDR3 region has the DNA TGTGCCAGCAGTGAAGTTCAAGGGGCACCCCTCCACTTT. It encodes CASSEVQGAPLHF.